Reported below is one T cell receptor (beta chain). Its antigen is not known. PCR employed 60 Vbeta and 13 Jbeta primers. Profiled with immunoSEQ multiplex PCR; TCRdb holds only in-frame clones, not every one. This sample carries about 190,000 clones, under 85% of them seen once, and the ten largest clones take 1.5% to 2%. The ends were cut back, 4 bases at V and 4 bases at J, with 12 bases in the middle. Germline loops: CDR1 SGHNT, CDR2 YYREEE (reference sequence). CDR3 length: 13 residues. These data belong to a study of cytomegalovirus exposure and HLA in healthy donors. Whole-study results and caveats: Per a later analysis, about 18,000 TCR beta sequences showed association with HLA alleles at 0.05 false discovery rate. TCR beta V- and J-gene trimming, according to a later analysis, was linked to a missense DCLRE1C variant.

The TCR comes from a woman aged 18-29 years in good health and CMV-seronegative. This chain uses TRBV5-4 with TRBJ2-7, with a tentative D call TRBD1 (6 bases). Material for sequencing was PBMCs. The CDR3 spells CASSRYGQYEQYF. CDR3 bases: TGTGCCAGCAGCCGATATGGACAGTACGAGCAGTACTTC.